This T cell receptor (beta chain) was captured by sequencing in a study of PD-L1 blockade in urothelial cancer. Study-level information: Study patients had been treated with 0 to 3 previous chemotherapy regimens.

Time point described: pretreatment peripheral blood. Between 1 and 8 samples, pretreatment and on-treatment, were given by each patient. The CDR3 is 15 amino acids. After removal of 7 bases from V and 3 bases from J, the junction contained 8 bases not matched to a gene. Germline V gene sequence: CDR1 MNHEY, CDR2 SVGAGI. Every PCR was spiked with synthetic TCR analog templates. Profiled with immunoSEQ multiplex PCR; TCRdb holds only in-frame clones, not every one. This sample yields about 72,000 clones, of which 86% are seen a single time; about 16% belongs to the top ten. The chain is built from TRBV6-5 and TRBJ1-4, with 7 bases fitting TRBD1. The source material was PBMCs, sampled around atezolizumab (anti-PD-L1) treatment. The TCR sequence derives from a man aged 55 to 70 with urothelial cancer. The CDR3 loop reads CASIPGQNPNEKLFF. DNA of the CDR3: TGTGCCAGCATACCGGGACAGAATCCTAATGAAAAACTGTTTTTT.